This paragraph reports one TCR beta chain. The data derive from a study of response to subunit inactivated influenza vaccine. TCRdb ran MiXCR on the RT-PCR reads and lists one entry per CDR3 protein. The data contain 500,000 to 600,000 distinct CDR3 sequences, 15% to 20% of them singletons. Germline V gene lookup returns CDR1 SGHKS and CDR2 YYEKEE (reference sequence). This CDR3 contains 15 residues. The V segment lost 4 bases and the J segment 3 bases; nucleotides outside the gene matches: 8. Source: CD4+ T cells sorted from PBMCs, taken less than 25 months after vaccination. The genes are TRBV5-5 and TRBJ1-1; 8 bases agree with TRBD1. The receptor was isolated from a man aged 50-75 years who received an inactivated influenza vaccine. The CDR3 region is CASSAQPGQDTEAFF. The CDR3 DNA is TGTGCCAGCAGCGCTCAACCGGGACAGGACACTGAAGCTTTCTTT.